A single sample is the source of the 5 T cell receptor beta chains below, sequenced in a study of OX40 agonist ivuxolimab in advanced cancers. The method behind the library was the immunoSEQ multiplex PCR assay. Sourced from immuneACCESS, this table was stored by TCRdb with only in-frame sequences that have V and J called. A share of the clones is absent; for the studies checked, an unresolved V gene accounts for under half, and the remainder has no known explanation. The sample records under 80,000 clones, around 83% of which are singletons. Of the sample, roughly 2.1% falls within the top ten clones. The sequencing used CD4+ or CD8+ T cells sorted from blood, collected in a trial of the OX40 agonist ivuxolimab. These receptors all come from an adult with an advanced solid tumor such as melanoma, head and neck, liver or kidney cancer.

The chain joins TRBV10-3 to TRBJ1-5; D perhaps matches TRBD1 (6 bases). V dropped 3 bases and J dropped 3 bases, with 15 bases sitting between them. Germline V gene data show CDR1 as ENHRY and CDR2 as SYGVKD. The CDR3 sequence is 16 residues long. Written as DNA, the CDR3 is TGTGCCATCAGTGACACCGGACAGTTTAACAATCAGCCCCAGCATTTT. Translating gives CAISDTGQFNNQPQHF.

Points on this clone: This sample includes further DNA sequences coding for the same CDR3. The V gene is TRBV18, the J gene TRBJ1-1; 8 nucleotides line up with TRBD1. The CDR3 spans 16 residues. V gave up 3 bases and J gave up 1 base; unmatched junction bases: 7. CDR1 is KGHSH and CDR2 is LQKENI in the germline V gene. This CDR3 reads CASSPGRDRWNTEAFF. The CDR3 DNA follows: TGTGCCAGCTCACCGGGGAGGGACAGGTGGAACACTGAAGCTTTCTTT. The full variable domain, rest sourced from reference TRBV18 and TRBJ1-1, is NAGVMQNPRHLVRRRGQEARLRCSPMKGHSHVYWYRQLPEEGLKFMVYLQKENIIDESGMPKERFSAEFPKEGPSILRIQQVVRGDSAAYFCASSPGRDRWNTEAFFGQGTRLTVV.

The chain joins TRBV9 to TRBJ1-2, with a possible D match to TRBD1 (5 bases). Trimming shortened V by 2 bases and J by 5 bases, and 7 bases separated the two germline ends. This CDR3 is built from 12 residues. Germline CDR1 is SGDLS and CDR2 is YYNGEE. This chain's CDR3 is CASSVGLYGYTF. In nucleotides, the CDR3 is TGTGCCAGCAGCGTGGGACTTTATGGCTACACCTTC. Full variable domain (missing parts from reference TRBV9 and TRBJ1-2): DSGVTQTPKHLITATGQRVTLRCSPRSGDLSVYWYQQSLDQGLQFLIQYYNGEERAKGNILERFSAQQFPDLHSELNLSSLELGDSALYFCASSVGLYGYTFGSGTRLTVV.

The chain recombines TRBV10-3 with TRBJ1-2; TRBD1 agrees at 7 bases. The V segment lost 2 bases and the J segment 4 bases; nucleotides outside the gene matches: 4. From germline, CDR1 is ENHRY and CDR2 SYGVKD. This CDR3 has 14 amino acids. The CDR3 bases are TGTGCCATCAGTGAGGGGGGACAGCTCTATGGCTACACCTTC. This gives the protein CAISEGGQLYGYTF.

The rearrangement joins TRBV30 to TRBJ2-3; D remains ambiguous. The V end lost 1 base, the J end lost 4 bases, and 6 bases lay between the germline ends. There are 12 residues in the CDR3. CDR1 is GTSNPN and CDR2 is SVGIG in the germline V gene (reference sequence). The CDR3 spells CAWSAISDTQYF. CDR3 nucleotides: TGTGCCTGGAGTGCCATCTCAGATACGCAGTATTTT. The whole variable domain, remainder taken from reference TRBV30 and TRBJ2-3, is SQTIHQWPATLVQPVGSPLSLECTVEGTSNPNLYWYRQAAGRGLQLLFYSVGIGQISSEVPQNLSASRPQDRQFILSSKKLLLSDSGFYLCAWSAISDTQYFGPGTRLTVL.